A single sample is the source of the 5 T cell receptor beta chains below, sequenced in a study of identical twins. From the 5' RACE reads, TCRdb called clonotypes with MiXCR, one entry per CDR3 protein. Counted here are around 530,000 distinct CDR3 sequences, 13% to 15% occurring once; the ten biggest clones make up 0.44%. These data also formed part of another study, on yellow fever vaccine responses in identical twins.

Input material: CD4+ T cells sorted from blood. These receptors were obtained from a woman aged 18-30 years in good health.

This clonotype was recorded many times. The DNA is omitted, as the CDR3 cannot be located on it reliably, and the CDR3 follows TCRdb's listing. The J gene is TRBJ2-5, the V gene TRBV29-1; the table's D gene call, TRBD1, was not cross checked with the DNA. Germline V lookup: CDR1 SQVTM, CDR2 ANQGSEA. Both ends counted, the CDR3 spans 16 residues. CDR3: CSVVRDGSLYQETQYF.

The chain is built from TRBV10-3 and TRBJ2-5; TRBD1 matches at 9 bases. CDR3 length: 14 residues. In germline, CDR1 is ENHRY, CDR2 SYGVKD. Losses at the gene ends were 10 bases for V and 2 bases for J; bases not matched to a gene: 8. The DNA for the CDR3 is TGTGCCACCAGGGACAGGGTCGAACAAGAGACCCAGTACTTC. Its translation is CATRDRVEQETQYF.

This clonotype was observed a handful of times. The genes are TRBV11-3 and TRBJ2-1; D gene ambiguous. CDR1 is SGHNT and CDR2 is YENEEA in the germline V gene. With 6 bases removed from V and 7 bases from J, the gap between germline ends came to 16 bases. The length of the CDR3 is 14 residues. CDR3 region: CASRGDRGLNEQFF. The CDR3 coding sequence is TGTGCCAGCAGAGGCGACCGTGGATTAAATGAGCAGTTCTTC.

The rearrangement uses TRBV6-5 and TRBJ2-5, with TRBD1 identical over 8 bases. The V and J ends lost 4 bases and 4 bases, in that order; junction bases with no gene match: 8. Germline V gene sequence: CDR1 MNHEY, CDR2 SVGAGI. The CDR3 covers 15 residues. The CDR3 nucleotides are TGTGCCAGCAGTTCGTCCTGGACAGGGTTAGAGACCCAGTACTTC. It specifies CASSSSWTGLETQYF.

The table lists this clonotype with a few counts. This chain joins TRBV14 and TRBJ2-1, with 12 nucleotides matching TRBD1. This CDR3 region has 17 residues. With 2 bases clipped from V and 8 bases from J, the junction kept 10 bases outside the gene matches. In germline, CDR1 is SGHDN, CDR2 FVKESK. CDR3 residues: CASSQLLGQGAIDEQFF. As DNA, the CDR3 is TGTGCCAGCAGCCAACTCCTGGGACAGGGGGCAATCGATGAGCAGTTCTTC.